Reported below is one T cell receptor beta chain. Its cognate antigen is unknown. Produced via immunoSEQ multiplex PCR; TCRdb's table is partial and in-frame only. Here the sample spans 20,000 to 30,000 clones, approximately 78% being singletons. These data come from a study of OX40 agonist ivuxolimab in advanced cancers. Study overall: Patients' therapy was ivuxolimab, an antibody that acts as an agonist of OX40 (CD134). A diagnosis of hepatocellular carcinoma, melanoma, renal cell or head and neck cancer was present in dose-escalation patients.

General study results and limits: Relative to CD4+ cells, CD8+ T cells on average had more expanded clones. Several nonresponders also turned out to have low normalized T-cell clonal expansion.

The V gene's germline CDR1 is SGHRS and CDR2 YFSETQ. Trimming cost V 4 bases and J 0 bases, with 20 bases left between them. The length of the CDR3 is 18 residues. Sequencing was performed on CD4+ or CD8+ T cells sorted from blood, taken in a trial of the OX40 agonist ivuxolimab. The chain joins TRBV5-1 to TRBJ2-4; tentatively, D is TRBD1 (8 bases). This receptor was taken from an adult with an advanced solid tumor such as melanoma, head and neck, liver or kidney cancer. In nucleotides, the CDR3 is TGCGCCAGCAGCCCTAATGCAGGGGGCGGGGGAGCCAAAAACATTCAGTACTTC. This encodes CASSPNAGGGGAKNIQYF.